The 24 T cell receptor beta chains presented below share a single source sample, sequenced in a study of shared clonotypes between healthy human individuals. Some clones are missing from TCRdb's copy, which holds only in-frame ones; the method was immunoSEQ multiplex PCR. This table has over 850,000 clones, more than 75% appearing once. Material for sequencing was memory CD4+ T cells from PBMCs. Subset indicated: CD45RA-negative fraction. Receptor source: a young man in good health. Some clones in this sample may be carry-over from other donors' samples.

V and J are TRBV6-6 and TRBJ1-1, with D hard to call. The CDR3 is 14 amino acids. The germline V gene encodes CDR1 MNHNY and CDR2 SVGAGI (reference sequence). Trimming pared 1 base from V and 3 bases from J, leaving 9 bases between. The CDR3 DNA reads TGTGCCAGCAGTTACTTCTCGACGGACACTGAAGCTTTCTTT. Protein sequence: CASSYFSTDTEAFF.

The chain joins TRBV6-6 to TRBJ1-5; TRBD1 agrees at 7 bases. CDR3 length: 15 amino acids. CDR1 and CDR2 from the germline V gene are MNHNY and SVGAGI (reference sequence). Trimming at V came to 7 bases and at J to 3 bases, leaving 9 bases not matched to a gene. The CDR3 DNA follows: TGTGCCAGCACCGAATTCGGGACAGTCAATCAGCCCCAGCATTTT. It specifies CASTEFGTVNQPQHF.

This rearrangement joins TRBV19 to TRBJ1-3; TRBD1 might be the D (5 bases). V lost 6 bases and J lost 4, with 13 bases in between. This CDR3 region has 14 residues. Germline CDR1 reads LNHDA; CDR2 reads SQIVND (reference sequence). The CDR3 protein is CASSFVTDGNTIYF. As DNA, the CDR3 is TGTGCCAGTAGCTTCGTGACAGACGGAAACACCATATATTTT. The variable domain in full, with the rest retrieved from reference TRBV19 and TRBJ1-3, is DGGITQSPKYLFRKEGQNVTLSCEQNLNHDAMYWYRQDPGQGLRLIYYSQIVNDFQKGDIAEGYSVSREKKESFPLTVTSAQKNPTAFYLCASSFVTDGNTIYFGEGSWLTVV.

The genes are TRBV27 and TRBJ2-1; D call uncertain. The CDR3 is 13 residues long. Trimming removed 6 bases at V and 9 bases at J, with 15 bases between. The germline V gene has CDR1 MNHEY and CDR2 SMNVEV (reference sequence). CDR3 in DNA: TGTGCCAGCAGCCATCTCGTAGCCCCTGAGCAGTTCTTC. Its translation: CASSHLVAPEQFF.

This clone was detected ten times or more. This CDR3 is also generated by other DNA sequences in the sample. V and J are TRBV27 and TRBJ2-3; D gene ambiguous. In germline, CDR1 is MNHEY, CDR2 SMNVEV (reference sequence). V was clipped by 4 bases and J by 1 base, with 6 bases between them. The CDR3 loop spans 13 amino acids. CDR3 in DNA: TGTGCCAGCAGTTCACATGGCACAGATACGCAGTATTTT. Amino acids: CASSSHGTDTQYF.

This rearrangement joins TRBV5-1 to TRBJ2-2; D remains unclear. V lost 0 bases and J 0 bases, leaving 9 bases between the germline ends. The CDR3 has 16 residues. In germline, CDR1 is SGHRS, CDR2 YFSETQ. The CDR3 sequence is CASSLGQRSNTGELFF. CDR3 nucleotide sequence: TGCGCCAGCAGCTTGGGTCAGCGTTCGAACACCGGGGAGCTGTTTTTT.

The CDR3: CASSVGIGDLGTEAFF. CDR3 coding DNA: TGTGCCAGCAGCGTAGGAATTGGGGATCTAGGCACTGAAGCTTTCTTT. The chain has TRBV9 and TRBJ1-1; no definite D call. The V end lost 0 bases, the J end lost 4 bases, and 16 bases lay between the germline ends. The CDR3 is 16 amino acids. The germline V gene encodes CDR1 SGDLS and CDR2 YYNGEE.

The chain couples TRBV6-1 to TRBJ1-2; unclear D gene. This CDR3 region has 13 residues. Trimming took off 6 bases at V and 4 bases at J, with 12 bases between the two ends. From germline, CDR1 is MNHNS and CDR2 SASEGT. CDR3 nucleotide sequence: TGTGCCAGCAGGCTGGCGTTATCCTATGGCTACACCTTC. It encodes CASRLALSYGYTF.

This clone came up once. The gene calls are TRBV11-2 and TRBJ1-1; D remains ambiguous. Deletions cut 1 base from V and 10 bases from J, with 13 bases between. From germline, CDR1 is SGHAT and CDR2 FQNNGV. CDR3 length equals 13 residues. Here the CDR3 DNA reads TGTGCCAGCAGCTTAGGAATAGATTACCGAGCTTTCTTT. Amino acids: CASSLGIDYRAFF.

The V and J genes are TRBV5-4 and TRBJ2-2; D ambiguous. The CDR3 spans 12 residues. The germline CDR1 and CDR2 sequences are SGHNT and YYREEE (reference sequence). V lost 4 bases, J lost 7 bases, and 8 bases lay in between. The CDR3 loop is CASSPFVGELFF. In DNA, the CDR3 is TGTGCCAGCAGCCCTTTTGTCGGGGAGCTGTTTTTT.

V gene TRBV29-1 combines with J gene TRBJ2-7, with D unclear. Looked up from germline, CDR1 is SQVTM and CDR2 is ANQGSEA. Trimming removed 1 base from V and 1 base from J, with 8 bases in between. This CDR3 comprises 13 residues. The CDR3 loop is CSVEGQQSYEQYF. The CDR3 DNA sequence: TGCAGCGTTGAAGGGCAGCAATCCTACGAGCAGTACTTC.

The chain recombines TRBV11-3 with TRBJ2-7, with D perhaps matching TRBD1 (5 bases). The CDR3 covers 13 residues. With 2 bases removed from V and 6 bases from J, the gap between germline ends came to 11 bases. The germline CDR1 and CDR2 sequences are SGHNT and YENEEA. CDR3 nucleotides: TGTGCCAGCAGCTTATTCAGGGATGGCGAGCAGTACTTC. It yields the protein CASSLFRDGEQYF.

CDR3 region: CASSSTGLADYEQYF. CDR3 nucleotide sequence: TGTGCCAGCAGCTCAACGGGACTGGCGGACTACGAGCAGTACTTC. The chain uses TRBV28 and TRBJ2-7; D might be TRBD2 (6 bases). In germline, CDR1 is MDHEN, CDR2 SYDVKM. V dropped 6 bases and J dropped 3 bases, with 18 bases sitting between them. The CDR3 runs to 15 residues.

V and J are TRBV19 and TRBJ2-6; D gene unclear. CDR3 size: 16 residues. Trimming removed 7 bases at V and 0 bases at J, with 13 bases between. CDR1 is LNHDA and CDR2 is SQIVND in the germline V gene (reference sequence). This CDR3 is CASTVTASSGANVLTF. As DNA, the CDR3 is TGTGCCAGTACCGTGACGGCTAGCTCTGGGGCCAACGTCCTGACTTTC.

CDR3 amino acids: CASSRDWNNEQFF. The CDR3 coding sequence is TGTGCCAGCAGCCGGGACTGGAACAATGAGCAGTTCTTC. The gene calls are TRBV2 and TRBJ2-1; D is possibly TRBD2 (6 bases). V shed 6 bases and J shed 5 bases, with 11 bases lying between them. This CDR3 region has 13 residues. The V gene's germline CDR1 is SNHLY and CDR2 FYNNEI.

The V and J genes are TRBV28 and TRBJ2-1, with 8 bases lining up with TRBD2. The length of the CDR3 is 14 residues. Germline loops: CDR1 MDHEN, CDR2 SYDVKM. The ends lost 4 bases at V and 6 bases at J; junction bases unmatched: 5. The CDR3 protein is CASSSSGTSNEQFF. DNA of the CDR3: TGTGCCAGCAGTTCCTCCGGGACTAGCAATGAGCAGTTCTTC.

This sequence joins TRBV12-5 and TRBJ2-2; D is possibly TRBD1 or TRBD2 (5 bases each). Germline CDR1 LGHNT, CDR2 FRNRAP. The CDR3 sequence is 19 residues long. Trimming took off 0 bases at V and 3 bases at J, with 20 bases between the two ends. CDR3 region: CASGLVLWGIQGYTGELFF. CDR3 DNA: TGTGCTAGTGGTTTGGTACTGTGGGGGATCCAGGGATACACCGGGGAGCTGTTTTTT.

Written as DNA, the CDR3 is TGTGCCAGCAGCTCCTACAGGGGGGTAAATGAGCAGTTCTTC. Protein product: CASSSYRGVNEQFF. The chain has TRBV5-6 and TRBJ2-1; 8 bases are a match to TRBD1. J gave up 7 bases and V 3 bases, and 6 bases lay outside the gene matches. The CDR3 sequence is 14 residues long. Germline values: CDR1 SGHDT, CDR2 YYEEEE.

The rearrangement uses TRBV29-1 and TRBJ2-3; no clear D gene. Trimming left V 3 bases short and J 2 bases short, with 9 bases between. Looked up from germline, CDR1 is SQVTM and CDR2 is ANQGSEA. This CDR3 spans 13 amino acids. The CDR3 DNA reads TGCAGCGTTGATCGGTCGAACACAGATACGCAGTATTTT. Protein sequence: CSVDRSNTDTQYF.

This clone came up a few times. The chain's CDR3 is CASSVRAGGPADTQYF. Written as DNA, the CDR3 is TGTGCCAGCAGCGTAAGGGCGGGAGGGCCCGCAGATACGCAGTATTTT. This sequence joins TRBV9 and TRBJ2-3, with 9 nucleotides matching TRBD2. The CDR3 contains 16 residues. Germline CDR1 reads SGDLS; CDR2 reads YYNGEE. The V segment lost 1 base and the J segment 4 bases; nucleotides outside the gene matches: 7.

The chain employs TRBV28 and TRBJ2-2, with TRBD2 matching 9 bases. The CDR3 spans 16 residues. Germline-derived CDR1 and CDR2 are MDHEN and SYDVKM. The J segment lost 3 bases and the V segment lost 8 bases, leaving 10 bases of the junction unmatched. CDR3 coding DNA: TGTGCCAGCCTCCCCCGCGGGAGGGGAGACACCGGGGAGCTGTTTTTT. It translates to CASLPRGRGDTGELFF. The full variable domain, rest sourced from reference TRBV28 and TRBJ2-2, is DVKVTQSSRYLVKRTGEKVFLECVQDMDHENMFWYRQDPGLGLRLIYFSYDVKMKEKGDIPEGYSVSREKKERFSLILESASTNQTSMYLCASLPRGRGDTGELFFGEGSRLTVL.

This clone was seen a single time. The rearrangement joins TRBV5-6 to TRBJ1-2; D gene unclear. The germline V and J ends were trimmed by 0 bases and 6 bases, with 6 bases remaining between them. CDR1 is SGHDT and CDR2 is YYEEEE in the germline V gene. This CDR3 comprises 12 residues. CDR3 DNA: TGTGCCAGCAGCTTGGGGCAGGATGGCTACACCTTC. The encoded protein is CASSLGQDGYTF.

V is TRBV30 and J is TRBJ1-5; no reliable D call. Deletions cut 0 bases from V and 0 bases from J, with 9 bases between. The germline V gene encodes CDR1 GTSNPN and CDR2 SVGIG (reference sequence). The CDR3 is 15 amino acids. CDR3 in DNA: TGTGCCTGGAGTGTACAGAGTTATAGCAATCAGCCCCAGCATTTT. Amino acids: CAWSVQSYSNQPQHF.

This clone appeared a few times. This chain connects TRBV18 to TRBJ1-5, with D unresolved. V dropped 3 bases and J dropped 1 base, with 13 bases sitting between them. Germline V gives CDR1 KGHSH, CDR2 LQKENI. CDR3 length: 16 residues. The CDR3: CASSPERVRSNQPQHF. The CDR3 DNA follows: TGTGCCAGCTCACCCGAGCGGGTTCGGAGCAATCAGCCCCAGCATTTT.